These 2 T cell receptor beta chains originate from one sample sequenced in a study of cytomegalovirus exposure and HLA in healthy donors. The method was immunoSEQ multiplex PCR; TCRdb's version includes in-frame clones alone and lacks a portion of them. The sample contains fewer than 90,000 clones, approximately 93% of which appear only once. Sequencing was done on a sample of PBMCs. Source of these receptors: a woman aged 18-29 years in good health and CMV-seropositive.

J is TRBJ2-5 and V is TRBV11-3; 10 nucleotides match TRBD1. CDR3 length: 15 residues. In germline, CDR1 is SGHNT, CDR2 YENEEA. V lost 5 bases, J lost 4 bases, and 7 bases stayed unmatched. CDR3 amino acids: CASSNPTGGGETQYF. The DNA for the CDR3 is TGTGCCAGCAGCAACCCGACAGGGGGCGGAGAGACCCAGTACTTC.

The chain's CDR3 is CAWRRAGSQETQYF. In nucleotides, the CDR3 is TGTGCCTGGAGGAGAGCAGGCTCCCAAGAGACCCAGTACTTC. The chain joins TRBV30 to TRBJ2-5; no definite D call. Deletions cut 3 bases from V and 1 base from J, with 12 bases between. The CDR3 is made up of 14 amino acids. CDR1 is GTSNPN, CDR2 SVGIG, per germline (reference sequence).